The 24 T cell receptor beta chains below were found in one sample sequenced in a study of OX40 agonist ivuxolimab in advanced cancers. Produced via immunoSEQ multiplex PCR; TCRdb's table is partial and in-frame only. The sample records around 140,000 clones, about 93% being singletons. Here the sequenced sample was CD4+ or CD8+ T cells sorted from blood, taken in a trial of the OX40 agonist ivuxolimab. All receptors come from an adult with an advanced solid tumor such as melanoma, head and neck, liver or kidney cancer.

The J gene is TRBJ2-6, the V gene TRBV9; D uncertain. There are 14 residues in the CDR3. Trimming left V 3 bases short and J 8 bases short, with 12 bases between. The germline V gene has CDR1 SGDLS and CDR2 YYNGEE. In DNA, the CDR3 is TGTGCCAGCAGCGCAATGGACCGGACCAACGTCCTGACTTTC. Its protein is CASSAMDRTNVLTF.

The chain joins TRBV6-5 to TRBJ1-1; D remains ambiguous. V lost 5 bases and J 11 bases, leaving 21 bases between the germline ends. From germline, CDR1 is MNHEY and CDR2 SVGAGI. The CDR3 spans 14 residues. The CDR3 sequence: CASSEHLPGGKAFF. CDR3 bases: TGTGCCAGCAGTGAACACCTCCCGGGTGGGAAGGCTTTCTTT.

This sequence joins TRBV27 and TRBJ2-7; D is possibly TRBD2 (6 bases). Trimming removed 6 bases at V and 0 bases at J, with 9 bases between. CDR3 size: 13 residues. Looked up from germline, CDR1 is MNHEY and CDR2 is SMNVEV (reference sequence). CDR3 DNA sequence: TGTGCCAGCAGGGGGACTGGCTCCTACGAGCAGTACTTC. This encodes CASRGTGSYEQYF.

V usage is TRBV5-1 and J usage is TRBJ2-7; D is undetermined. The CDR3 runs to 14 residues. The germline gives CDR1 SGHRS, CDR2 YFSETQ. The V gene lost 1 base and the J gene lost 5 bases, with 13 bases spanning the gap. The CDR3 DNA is TGCGCCAGCAGCTTGAAGGGTGTAGAAAACGAGCAGTACTTC. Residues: CASSLKGVENEQYF. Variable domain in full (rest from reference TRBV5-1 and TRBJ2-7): KAGVTQTPRYLIKTRGQQVTLSCSPISGHRSVSWYQQTPGQGLQFLFEYFSETQRNKGNFPGRFSGRQFSNSRSEMNVSTLELGDSALYLCASSLKGVENEQYFGPGTRLTVT.

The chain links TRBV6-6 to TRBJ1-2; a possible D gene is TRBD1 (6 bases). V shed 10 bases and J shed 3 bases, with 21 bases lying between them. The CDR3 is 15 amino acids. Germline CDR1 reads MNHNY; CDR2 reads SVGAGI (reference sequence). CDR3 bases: TGTGCCACGCACAAGGGGGGAAAATCGGACTATGGCTACACCTTC. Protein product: CATHKGGKSDYGYTF.

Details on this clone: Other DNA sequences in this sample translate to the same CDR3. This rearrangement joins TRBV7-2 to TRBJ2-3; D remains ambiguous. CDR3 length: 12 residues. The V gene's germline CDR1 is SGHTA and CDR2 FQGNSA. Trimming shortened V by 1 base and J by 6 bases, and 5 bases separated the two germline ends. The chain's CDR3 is CASSLGADTQYF. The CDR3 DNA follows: TGTGCCAGCAGCTTAGGGGCCGATACGCAGTATTTT.

The CDR3 sequence is CASSPTDGNYGYTF. CDR3 sequence (DNA): TGTGCCAGCTCTCCGACCGACGGGAACTATGGCTACACCTTC. V usage is TRBV18 and J usage is TRBJ1-2, with D hard to call. Germline-derived CDR1 and CDR2 are KGHSH and LQKENI. V lost 6 bases and J 2 bases, leaving 13 bases between the germline ends. This CDR3 is 14 amino acids long.

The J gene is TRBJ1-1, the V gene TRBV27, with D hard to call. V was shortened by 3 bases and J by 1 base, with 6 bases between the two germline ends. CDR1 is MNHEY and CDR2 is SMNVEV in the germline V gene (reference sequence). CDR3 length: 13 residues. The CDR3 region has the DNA TGTGCCAGCAGTTTGGTCCCGAACACTGAAGCTTTCTTT. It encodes CASSLVPNTEAFF.

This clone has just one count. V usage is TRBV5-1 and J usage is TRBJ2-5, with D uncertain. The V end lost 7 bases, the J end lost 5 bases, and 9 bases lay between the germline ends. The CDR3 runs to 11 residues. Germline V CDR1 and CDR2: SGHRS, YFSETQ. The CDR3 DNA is TGCGCCAGCTCCCGAAGGGAGACCCAGTACTTC. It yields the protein CASSRRETQYF.

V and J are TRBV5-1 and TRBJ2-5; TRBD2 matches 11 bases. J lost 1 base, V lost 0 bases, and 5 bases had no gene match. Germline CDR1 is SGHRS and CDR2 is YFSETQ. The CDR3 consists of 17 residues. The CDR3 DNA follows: TGCGCCAGCAGCTTGGCTAGCGGGGGGTCGTTCCAAGAGACCCAGTACTTC. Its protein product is CASSLASGGSFQETQYF.

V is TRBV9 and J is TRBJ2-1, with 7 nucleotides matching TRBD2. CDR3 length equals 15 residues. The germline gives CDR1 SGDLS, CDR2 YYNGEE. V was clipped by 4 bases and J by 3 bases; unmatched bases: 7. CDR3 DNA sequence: TGTGCCAGCAGCTATACTAGCGATGACTACAATGAGCAGTTCTTC. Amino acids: CASSYTSDDYNEQFF.

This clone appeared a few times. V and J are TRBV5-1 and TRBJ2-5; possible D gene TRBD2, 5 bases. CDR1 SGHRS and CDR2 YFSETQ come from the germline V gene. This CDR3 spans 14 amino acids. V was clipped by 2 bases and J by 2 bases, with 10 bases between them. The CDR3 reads CASSFGLMQETQYF. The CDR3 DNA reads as TGCGCCAGCAGCTTTGGACTTATGCAAGAGACCCAGTACTTC.

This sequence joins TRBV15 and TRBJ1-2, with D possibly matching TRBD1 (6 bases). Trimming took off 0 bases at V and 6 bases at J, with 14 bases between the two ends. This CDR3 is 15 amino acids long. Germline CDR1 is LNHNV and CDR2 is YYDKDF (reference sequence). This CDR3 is CATSREVGGADGYTF. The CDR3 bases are TGTGCCACCAGCAGAGAGGTGGGGGGGGCAGATGGCTACACCTTC.

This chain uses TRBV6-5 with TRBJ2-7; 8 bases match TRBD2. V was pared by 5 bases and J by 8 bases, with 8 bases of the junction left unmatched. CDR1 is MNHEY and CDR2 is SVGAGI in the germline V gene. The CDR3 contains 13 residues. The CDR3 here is CASSKLAATKQYF. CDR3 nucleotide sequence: TGTGCCAGCAGTAAACTAGCGGCCACCAAGCAGTACTTC.

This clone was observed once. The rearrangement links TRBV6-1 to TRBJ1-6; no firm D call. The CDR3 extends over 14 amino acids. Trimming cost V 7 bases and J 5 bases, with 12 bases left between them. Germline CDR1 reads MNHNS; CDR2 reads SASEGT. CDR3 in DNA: TGTGCCAGCACTAAGGGTTCGAATAATTCACCCCTCCACTTT. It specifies CASTKGSNNSPLHF.

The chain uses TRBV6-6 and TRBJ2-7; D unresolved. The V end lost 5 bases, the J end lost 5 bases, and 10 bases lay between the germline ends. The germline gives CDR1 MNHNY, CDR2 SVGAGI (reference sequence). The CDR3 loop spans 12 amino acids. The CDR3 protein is CASSMTENEQYF. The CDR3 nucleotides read TGTGCCAGCAGTATGACGGAGAACGAGCAGTACTTC.

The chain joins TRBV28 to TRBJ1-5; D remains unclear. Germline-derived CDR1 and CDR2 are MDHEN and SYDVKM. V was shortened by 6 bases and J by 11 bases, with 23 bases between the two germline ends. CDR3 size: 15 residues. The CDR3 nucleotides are TGTGCCAGCAGCCTAAACGACGGATTGGGCACAGCCCAGCATTTT. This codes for CASSLNDGLGTAQHF. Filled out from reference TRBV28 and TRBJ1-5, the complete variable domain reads DVKVTQSSRYLVKRTGEKVFLECVQDMDHENMFWYRQDPGLGLRLIYFSYDVKMKEKGDIPEGYSVSREKKERFSLILESASTNQTSMYLCASSLNDGLGTAQHFGDGTRLSIL.

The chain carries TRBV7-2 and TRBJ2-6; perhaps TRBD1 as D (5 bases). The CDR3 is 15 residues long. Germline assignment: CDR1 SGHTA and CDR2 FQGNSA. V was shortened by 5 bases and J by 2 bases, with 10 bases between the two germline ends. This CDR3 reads CASSIQGAGANVLTF. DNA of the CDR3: TGTGCCAGCAGCATTCAAGGGGCTGGGGCCAACGTCCTGACTTTC.

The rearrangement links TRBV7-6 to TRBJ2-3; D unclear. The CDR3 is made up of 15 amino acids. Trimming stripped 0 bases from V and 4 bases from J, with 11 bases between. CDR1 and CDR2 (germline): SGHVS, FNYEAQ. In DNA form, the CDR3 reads TGTGCCAGCAGCTTAGCGATGGCGATGGCAGATACGCAGTATTTT. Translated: CASSLAMAMADTQYF.

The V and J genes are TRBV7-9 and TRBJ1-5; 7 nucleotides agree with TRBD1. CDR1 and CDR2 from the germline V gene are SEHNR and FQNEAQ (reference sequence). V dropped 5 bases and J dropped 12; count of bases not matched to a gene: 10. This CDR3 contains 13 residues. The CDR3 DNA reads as TGTGCCAGCAGCACCCAGGGGGGGAAAAACCAGCATTTT. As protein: CASSTQGGKNQHF.

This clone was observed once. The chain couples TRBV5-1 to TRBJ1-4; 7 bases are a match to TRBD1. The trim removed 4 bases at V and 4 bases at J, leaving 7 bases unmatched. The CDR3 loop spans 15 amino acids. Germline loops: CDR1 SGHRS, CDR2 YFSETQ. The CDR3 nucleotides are TGCGCCAGCAGCCTACAGGGGATCGGTAATGAAAAACTGTTTTTT. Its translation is CASSLQGIGNEKLFF.

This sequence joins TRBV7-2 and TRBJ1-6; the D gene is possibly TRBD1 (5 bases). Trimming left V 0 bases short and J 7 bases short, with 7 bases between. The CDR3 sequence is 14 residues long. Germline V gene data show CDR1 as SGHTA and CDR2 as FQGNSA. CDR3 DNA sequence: TGTGCCAGCAGCTTAGCGACAGTAAATTCACCCCTCCACTTT. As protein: CASSLATVNSPLHF.

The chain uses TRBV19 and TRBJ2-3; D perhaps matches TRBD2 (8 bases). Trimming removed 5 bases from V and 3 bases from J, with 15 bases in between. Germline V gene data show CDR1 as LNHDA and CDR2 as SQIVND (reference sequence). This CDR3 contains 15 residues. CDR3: CASSPIAGQTDTQYF. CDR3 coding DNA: TGTGCCAGTAGTCCGATAGCGGGACAGACAGATACGCAGTATTTT.

The CDR3 sequence: CASSFIGGPLNTEAFF. For the CDR3, the DNA is TGTGCCAGCAGTTTCATTGGGGGGCCCCTGAACACTGAAGCTTTCTTT. V usage is TRBV27 and J usage is TRBJ1-1; D is perhaps TRBD1 (6 bases). V lost 3 bases and J 0 bases, leaving 14 bases between the germline ends. The length of the CDR3 is 16 residues. Germline CDR1 and CDR2: MNHEY and SMNVEV (reference sequence).